Presented here are 18 T cell receptor beta chains from one specimen sequenced in a study of beta chain features in type 1 diabetes. Study results and caveats: The study found moderately but significantly shorter TCRB CDR3s in all four CD4+ subsets of Type 1 diabetes patients.

No antigen has been identified for these receptors. The authors reverse transcribed all of the isolated RNA, so sequencing captured expressed TCRB transcripts. Some clones are missing from TCRdb's copy, which holds only in-frame ones; the method was immunoSEQ multiplex PCR. The table includes nearly 350,000 clones, about a tenth detected once. The sample comprised central memory CD4+ T cells from blood. These receptors all come from a man aged 30 to 45 with type 1 diabetes.

The V and J genes are TRBV19 and TRBJ1-1; D possibly corresponds to TRBD1 (5 bases). CDR1 and CDR2 from the germline V gene are LNHDA and SQIVND (reference sequence). CDR3 length: 12 residues. Deletions cut 7 bases from V and 7 bases from J, with 13 bases between. The CDR3 sequence: CASTRDGNEAFF. The CDR3 region has the DNA TGTGCCAGTACCAGGGACGGGAATGAAGCTTTCTTT.

This clone was detected a few times. The CDR3 coding sequence is TGCAGTGCCGAGACGACCGGGGAGCTGTTTTTT. It codes for CSAETTGELFF. The chain uses TRBV20-1 and TRBJ2-2; D is ambiguous. The CDR3 loop spans 11 amino acids. Trimming cost V 6 bases and J 5 bases, with 7 bases left between them. The germline V gene encodes CDR1 DFQATT and CDR2 SNEGSKA (reference sequence).

This clone was observed a few times. The chain joins TRBV6-1 to TRBJ2-6; tentative D call: TRBD1 (5 bases). The germline V gene has CDR1 MNHNS and CDR2 SASEGT. V gave up 3 bases and J gave up 4 bases, with 13 bases separating them. The CDR3 length is 16 residues. The CDR3 loop is CASSDRVGVGANVLTF. CDR3 sequence (DNA): TGTGCCAGCAGTGATCGGGTAGGGGTCGGGGCCAACGTCCTGACTTTC.

For this clone: A read error is possible here, since a much larger clone lies one base away. This sequence joins TRBV19 and TRBJ2-7; D is possibly TRBD2 (6 bases). Trimming removed 1 base at V and 0 bases at J, with 13 bases between. Germline V gene lookup returns CDR1 LNHDA and CDR2 SQIVND (reference sequence). CDR3 size: 16 residues. CDR3 region: CASSIGGRQSSYEQYF. In DNA, the CDR3 is TGTGCCAGTAGTATAGGAGGGAGGCAGTCCTCCTACGAGCAGTACTTC.

The table lists this clone with a few counts. The rearrangement joins TRBV6-5 to TRBJ2-3, with D possibly TRBD2 on 6 matching bases. The CDR3 runs to 15 residues. V was shortened by 6 bases and J by 3 bases, with 16 bases between the two germline ends. CDR1 is MNHEY, CDR2 SVGAGI, per germline. CDR3 amino acids: CASRPSAVWTDTQYF. DNA for the CDR3: TGTGCCAGCAGGCCTAGCGCGGTTTGGACAGATACGCAGTATTTT.

The chain couples TRBV5-4 to TRBJ2-3; 12 bases fit TRBD2. The length of the CDR3 is 16 residues. Germline loops: CDR1 SGHNT, CDR2 YYREEE (reference sequence). V gave up 4 bases and J gave up 2 bases; unmatched junction bases: 5. The CDR3 coding sequence is TGTGCCAGCAGCGCGCTAGCGGGGGGGATCACAGATACGCAGTATTTT. Translation gives CASSALAGGITDTQYF.

In this sample, this clone turned up a few times. The rearrangement links TRBV10-3 to TRBJ1-2; possibly TRBD1 for D (6 bases). Trimming shortened V by 2 bases and J by 0 bases, and 13 bases separated the two germline ends. The CDR3 has 16 amino acids. Germline V gene data show CDR1 as ENHRY and CDR2 as SYGVKD. CDR3 sequence (DNA): TGTGCCATCAGTGAGGGGAGACAGGCAACTAACTATGGCTACACCTTC. This gives the protein CAISEGRQATNYGYTF.

The rearrangement joins TRBV5-6 to TRBJ2-2, with D uncertain. The CDR3 covers 13 residues. V lost 4 bases and J lost 6, with 10 bases in between. Germline CDR1 reads SGHDT; CDR2 reads YYEEEE. For the CDR3, the DNA is TGTGCCAGCAGCATAAATCTAGCCGGGGAGCTGTTTTTT. This codes for CASSINLAGELFF.

This clone was seen a few times. The V gene is TRBV4-3, the J gene TRBJ2-7; TRBD2 is a possible D gene (5 bases). CDR1 is LGHNA, CDR2 YSLEER, per germline. V lost 0 bases and J lost 0, with 12 bases in between. The CDR3 has 16 amino acids. In DNA form, the CDR3 reads TGCGCCAGCAGCCAAGATGCGGGTGGGAGCTCCTACGAGCAGTACTTC. This sequence encodes CASSQDAGGSSYEQYF.

V gene TRBV2 combines with J gene TRBJ1-4; TRBD1 agrees at 8 bases. J gave up 5 bases and V 6 bases, and 2 bases lay outside the gene matches. The germline V gene encodes CDR1 SNHLY and CDR2 FYNNEI. The CDR3 runs to 13 residues. CDR3 in DNA: TGTGCCAGCAGGCGGACAGGGAATGAAAAACTGTTTTTT. Translating gives CASRRTGNEKLFF. Combining the CDR3 with reference TRBV2 and TRBJ1-4 gives the whole variable domain EPEVTQTPSHQVTQMGQEVILRCVPISNHLYFYWYRQILGQKVEFLVSFYNNEISEKSEIFDDQFSVERPDGSNFTLKIRSTKLEDSAMYFCASRRTGNEKLFFGSGTQLSVL.

This chain links TRBV1 with TRBJ1-2. TRBV1 is a pseudogene. There are 14 residues in the CDR3. The CDR3 is CTSSQGRGNYGYTF. In nucleotides, the CDR3 is TGCACCAGCAGCCAAGGAAGAGGGAACTATGGCTACACCTTC.

The chain couples TRBV6-6 to TRBJ1-2; D perhaps matches TRBD1 (5 bases). The CDR3 runs to 14 residues. The germline V gene has CDR1 MNHNY and CDR2 SVGAGI (reference sequence). V lost 8 bases, J lost 4 bases, and 17 bases lay in between. The CDR3 spells CASQPPGYGYGYTF. The CDR3 nucleotides read TGTGCCAGCCAACCCCCAGGGTACGGCTATGGCTACACCTTC.

This clone turned up a few times. At one of its ends the junction is not consistent with the germline gene, which may arise from a read error. The chain combines TRBV7-2 with TRBJ2-7; possibly TRBD1 for D (6 bases). CDR3 size: 13 residues. Germline assignment: CDR1 SGHTA and CDR2 FQGNSA. The CDR3 coding sequence is TGTGCTAGCACGGCCGGGACATATTACGAGCAGTACTTC. The encoded protein is CASTAGTYYEQYF.

This clone was recorded a few times. The V call is TRBV7-2, the J call TRBJ2-5, with 12 bases fitting TRBD2. J lost 6 bases, V lost 5 bases, and 7 bases had no gene match. This CDR3 has 15 residues. Germline V CDR1 and CDR2: SGHTA, FQGNSA. For the CDR3, the DNA is TGTGCCAGCAGCCTGACTAGCGGGGGCGGGAAGACCCAGTACTTC. Its translation is CASSLTSGGGKTQYF.

This chain links TRBV7-9 with TRBJ1-5, with D unclear. CDR3 size: 12 residues. Germline CDR1 reads SEHNR; CDR2 reads FQNEAQ (reference sequence). The ends were cut back, 0 bases at V and 7 bases at J, with 4 bases in the middle. The DNA of the CDR3 is TGTGCCAGCAGCTTAGCGCCGCAGCCCCAGCATTTT. Its translation: CASSLAPQPQHF.

This clone was counted a few times. This chain connects TRBV28 to TRBJ2-7; D is unresolved. In germline, CDR1 is MDHEN, CDR2 SYDVKM. The CDR3 has 16 amino acids. The V gene lost 4 bases and the J gene lost 2 bases, with 18 bases spanning the gap. CDR3 in DNA: TGTGCCAGCAGTTCCTTGAGTGGGCAGGTTCCCTACGAGCAGTACTTC. It encodes CASSSLSGQVPYEQYF.

This clone turned up a few times. The chain combines TRBV4-3 with TRBJ2-7, with D tentatively TRBD1 (5 bases). This CDR3 has 14 residues. The germline gives CDR1 LGHNA, CDR2 YSLEER. V lost 3 bases and J lost 7, with 16 bases in between. CDR3 in amino acids: CASSQVSGMQEQYF. CDR3 bases: TGCGCCAGCAGCCAGGTCTCAGGGATGCAAGAGCAGTACTTC.

A few counts support this clone. The chain couples TRBV9 to TRBJ1-3, with a tentative D call TRBD1 (6 bases). The CDR3 has 16 amino acids. V was clipped by 0 bases and J by 0 bases, with 10 bases between them. Germline V CDR1 and CDR2: SGDLS, YYNGEE. CDR3 loop: CASSVEGGSSGNTIYF. In DNA, the CDR3 is TGTGCCAGCAGCGTAGAAGGGGGGAGCTCTGGAAACACCATATATTTT.